One sample yielded the 23 T cell receptor beta chains listed below, sequenced in a study of blood T cell repertoires in COVID-19. Sequencing used immunoSEQ multiplex PCR; TCRdb keeps in-frame clones, though not all of them. The repertoire holds over 150,000 clones, with 85% to 90% as singletons. Sequenced material: PBMCs or T cells enriched from blood (not recorded which). The source of these receptors is a man aged 35 to 55 who had recovered from COVID-19.

The V gene is TRBV2, the J gene TRBJ2-6; TRBD1 agrees at 12 bases. Germline trimming cut 11 bases from V and 2 bases from J; bases unmatched to any gene: 7. Germline values: CDR1 SNHLY, CDR2 FYNNEI. The CDR3 runs to 16 residues. CDR3 DNA: TGTGCCGGTACCGGGACAGGGGGCGCTGGGGCCAACGTCCTGACTTTC. It encodes CAGTGTGGAGANVLTF.

The chain has TRBV5-1 and TRBJ1-3; 9 positions match TRBD1. V lost 4 bases, J lost 3 bases, and 17 bases stayed unmatched. Germline V gene data show CDR1 as SGHRS and CDR2 as YFSETQ. This CDR3 has 19 amino acids. CDR3 protein: CASSLTEQGAEISGNTIYF. CDR3 nucleotide sequence: TGCGCCAGCAGCCTTACCGAACAGGGGGCGGAAATCAGTGGAAACACCATATATTTT.

The CDR3 DNA reads TGTGCCAGCAGCCGGGCAGGGGACAATCAGCCCCAGCATTTT. Protein product: CASSRAGDNQPQHF. The V gene is TRBV27, the J gene TRBJ1-5, with D possibly being TRBD1 (6 bases). V lost 6 bases and J lost 3, with 12 bases in between. CDR3 length: 14 amino acids. Per germline, CDR1 MNHEY and CDR2 SMNVEV (reference sequence).

The chain recombines TRBV7-9 with TRBJ2-3, with a possible D match to TRBD2 (6 bases). The ends were cut back, 3 bases at V and 4 bases at J, with 11 bases in the middle. The CDR3 runs 14 residues. Germline CDR1 SEHNR, CDR2 FQNEAQ (reference sequence). This CDR3 is CASSLGTDADTQYF. DNA of the CDR3: TGTGCCAGCAGCTTGGGGACTGACGCAGATACGCAGTATTTT.

V and J are TRBV4-1 and TRBJ1-2, with TRBD1 identical over 8 bases. The CDR3 is 14 residues long. The V and J ends lost 3 bases and 3 bases, in that order; junction bases with no gene match: 3. Germline V gives CDR1 MGHRA, CDR2 YSYEKL. Here the CDR3 reads CASSQDRVDYGYTF. CDR3 DNA: TGCGCCAGCAGCCAGGACAGGGTGGACTATGGCTACACCTTC.

The rearrangement links TRBV27 to TRBJ1-5, with D hard to call. Trimming cost V 6 bases and J 0 bases, with 12 bases left between them. Germline V gene lookup returns CDR1 MNHEY and CDR2 SMNVEV (reference sequence). The CDR3 is 15 amino acids. CDR3 in amino acids: CASSLEGHSNQPQHF. For the CDR3, the DNA is TGTGCCAGCAGCCTGGAGGGTCATAGCAATCAGCCCCAGCATTTT.

The rearrangement links TRBV3-1 (or the pseudogene TRBV3-2) to TRBJ2-7; D may be TRBD1 (6 bases). The V end lost 4 bases, the J end lost 1 base, and 14 bases lay between the germline ends. Germline V gene data show CDR1 as LGHDT and CDR2 as YNNKEL (reference sequence). The CDR3 loop spans 15 amino acids. The CDR3 DNA sequence: TGTGCCAGCAGCCGCGTAACAGGGTATTCCTACGAGCAGTACTTC. Its protein is CASSRVTGYSYEQYF.

This chain links TRBV13 with TRBJ2-5, with 14 bases that match TRBD2. CDR1 is PRHDT, CDR2 FYEKMQ, per germline (reference sequence). V lost 5 bases and J lost 2; bases outside the gene matches: 10. The CDR3 is 18 amino acids. CDR3 protein: CASSATTSGGVTQETQYF. The CDR3 nucleotides are TGTGCCAGCAGCGCCACGACTAGCGGGGGGGTAACTCAAGAGACCCAGTACTTC.

The chain has TRBV20-1 and TRBJ2-3; TRBD1 might be the D (5 bases). V lost 3 bases to trimming and J lost 5 bases, with 9 bases between them. The CDR3 is 12 amino acids. CDR1 and CDR2 from the germline V gene are DFQATT and SNEGSKA (reference sequence). The CDR3 is CSASAQGDTQYF. The CDR3 coding sequence is TGCAGTGCTAGTGCCCAGGGAGATACGCAGTATTTT.

V is TRBV30 and J is TRBJ1-1, with D perhaps TRBD1 (5 bases). Germline V lookup: CDR1 GTSNPN, CDR2 SVGIG (reference sequence). V was shortened by 3 bases and J by 0 bases, with 11 bases between the two germline ends. This CDR3 comprises 14 residues. CDR3 nucleotides: TGTGCCTGGAGCGCGACAGCACTGAACACTGAAGCTTTCTTT. It yields the protein CAWSATALNTEAFF.

The rearrangement links TRBV9 to TRBJ1-1; a possible D gene is TRBD1 (5 bases). V gave up 0 bases and J gave up 0 bases, with 9 bases separating them. CDR3 length equals 15 residues. CDR1 and CDR2 (germline): SGDLS, YYNGEE. The chain's CDR3 is CASSVGGLLNTEAFF. The CDR3, as DNA: TGTGCCAGCAGCGTAGGGGGACTCCTGAACACTGAAGCTTTCTTT.

This rearrangement joins TRBV5-1 to TRBJ2-1; 7 nucleotides line up with TRBD1. Looked up from germline, CDR1 is SGHRS and CDR2 is YFSETQ. V shed 4 bases and J 2 bases; nucleotides not matched to a gene: 6. CDR3 length: 15 residues. The chain's CDR3 is CASSIRQGTYNEQFF. CDR3 DNA: TGCGCCAGCAGCATCAGACAGGGAACCTACAATGAGCAGTTCTTC.

This rearrangement joins TRBV28 to TRBJ2-7; 10 bases fit TRBD2. There are 14 residues in the CDR3. Trimming cost V 5 bases and J 1 base; bases outside gene matches: 2. CDR1 is MDHEN and CDR2 is SYDVKM in the germline V gene. The CDR3: CASSSGRGSYEQYF. The CDR3 nucleotides read TGTGCCAGCAGTAGCGGGAGGGGTTCCTACGAGCAGTACTTC. Combining the CDR3 with reference TRBV28 and TRBJ2-7 gives the whole variable domain DVKVTQSSRYLVKRTGEKVFLECVQDMDHENMFWYRQDPGLGLRLIYFSYDVKMKEKGDIPEGYSVSREKKERFSLILESASTNQTSMYLCASSSGRGSYEQYFGPGTRLTVT.

The chain links TRBV19 to TRBJ1-4; D gene unclear. The CDR3 runs 14 residues. The V and J ends lost 6 bases and 4 bases respectively, with 12 bases between them. Germline V gene sequence: CDR1 LNHDA, CDR2 SQIVND (reference sequence). The CDR3 DNA reads TGTGCCAGTAGGTGGACCGAGGGTAATGAAAAACTGTTTTTT. This codes for CASRWTEGNEKLFF.

The gene calls are TRBV24-1 and TRBJ2-6; 9 nucleotides align to TRBD1. CDR3 length: 15 amino acids. The ends lost 5 bases at V and 2 bases at J; junction bases unmatched: 0. Germline CDR1 KGHDR, CDR2 SFDVKD. Written as DNA, the CDR3 is TGTGCCACCAGTGGGGACAGGGCTGGGGCCAACGTCCTGACTTTC. This sequence encodes CATSGDRAGANVLTF.

As to this clone: This same CDR3 is encoded by further DNA sequences in the sample. The chain carries TRBV11-2 and TRBJ1-6; 8 bases line up with TRBD1. V shed 2 bases, J shed 6 bases, and the junction held 3 bases outside the gene matches. This CDR3 has 15 residues. Germline CDR1 and CDR2: SGHAT and FQNNGV. The CDR3 DNA follows: TGTGCCAGCAGCTTATCAACAGGGGGTAATTCACCCCTCCACTTT. Translating gives CASSLSTGGNSPLHF.

The chain employs TRBV5-4 and TRBJ2-3, with a weak D call TRBD2 (6 bases). The CDR3 is 14 amino acids. V was pared by 4 bases and J by 6 bases, with 15 bases between. Germline CDR1 SGHNT, CDR2 YYREEE (reference sequence). The CDR3 coding sequence is TGTGCCAGCAGCATGCCCGGGACTCCCGATACGCAGTATTTT. The encoded protein is CASSMPGTPDTQYF.

The chain couples TRBV27 to TRBJ1-5; D not resolved. The CDR3 is made up of 13 amino acids. CDR1 and CDR2 (germline): MNHEY, SMNVEV (reference sequence). V lost 4 bases, J lost 4 bases, and 8 bases lay in between. For the CDR3, the DNA is TGTGCCAGCAGTTCTGCAGGAAATCAGCCCCAGCATTTT. It is translated as CASSSAGNQPQHF.

A single count supports this clone. The gene calls are TRBV11-1 and TRBJ2-7, with D maybe TRBD2 (5 bases). The germline V gene encodes CDR1 SGHAT and CDR2 FQDESV (reference sequence). V lost 5 bases and J lost 0, with 14 bases in between. The CDR3 loop spans 15 amino acids. The CDR3 DNA sequence: TGTGCCAGCAGCCCCTGGCAGCGGATCTCCTACGAGCAGTACTTC. It encodes CASSPWQRISYEQYF.

J is TRBJ1-1 and V is TRBV12-5; D is ambiguous. This CDR3 region has 14 residues. The V gene lost 2 bases and the J gene lost 9 bases, with 16 bases spanning the gap. CDR1 and CDR2 from the germline V gene are LGHNT and FRNRAP. In DNA, the CDR3 is TGTGCTAGTGGTTTGAAGGGATCCGGACTCAAAGCTTTCTTT. Its protein product is CASGLKGSGLKAFF.

This chain uses TRBV2 with TRBJ2-3, with 9 bases lining up with TRBD1. CDR1 and CDR2 (germline): SNHLY, FYNNEI. V was pared by 10 bases and J by 2 bases, with 13 bases of the junction left unmatched. This CDR3 is built from 16 residues. CDR3 nucleotide sequence: TGTGCCAACTGCGGGACAGGGCCTATTTACACAGATACGCAGTATTTT. As protein: CANCGTGPIYTDTQYF.

The genes are TRBV5-1 and TRBJ1-4; no clear D gene. Trimming shortened V by 1 base and J by 0 bases, and 4 bases separated the two germline ends. This CDR3 has 14 amino acids. The V gene's germline CDR1 is SGHRS and CDR2 YFSETQ. The CDR3 DNA reads as TGCGCCAGCAGCTTGTCCTCAACTAATGAAAAACTGTTTTTT. Translated: CASSLSSTNEKLFF.

The table lists this clone with a few counts. This chain connects TRBV7-9 to TRBJ2-2; perhaps TRBD2 as D (6 bases). Trimming took off 5 bases at V and 5 bases at J, with 15 bases between the two ends. There are 15 residues in the CDR3. Looked up from germline, CDR1 is SEHNR and CDR2 is FQNEAQ (reference sequence). The CDR3 sequence: CASSPLPRGTGELFF. The DNA for the CDR3 is TGTGCCAGCAGCCCTCTCCCACGGGGGACCGGGGAGCTGTTTTTT.